This T cell receptor (beta chain) was recorded in a study of vaccination effects on CD4 cells after COVID-19. On this clone itself: As yet, its antigen is unknown.

Peptide-pool stimulation followed by sequencing identified expanded antigen-specific CD4+ clonotypes in the ViraFEST assay. Subsequent to 10 days of culture, CD4+ T cells were isolated. This person's SARS-CoV-2 infection, confirmed by PCR, occurred between March and December 2020. The assay was immunoSEQ multiplex PCR, and TCRdb's table has in-frame clones only and misses some. In the table there are approximately 29,000 clones, about 72% of which are singletons. Germline V gene sequence: CDR1 MNHEY, CDR2 SVGEGT. The CDR3 covers 13 residues. Trimming removed 3 bases from V and 5 bases from J, with 8 bases in between.

This clonotype originated in a human donor who had a prior SARS-CoV-2 infection. The sample in question was CD4+ T cells from PBMCs cultured with a peptide pool, obtained before COVID-19 vaccination. This chain joins TRBV6-2 or TRBV6-3 and TRBJ1-5; maybe TRBD1 (6 bases). Here the CDR3 reads CASSYTGHQPQHF. The CDR3 DNA follows: TGTGCCAGCAGTTATACAGGGCATCAGCCCCAGCATTTT.